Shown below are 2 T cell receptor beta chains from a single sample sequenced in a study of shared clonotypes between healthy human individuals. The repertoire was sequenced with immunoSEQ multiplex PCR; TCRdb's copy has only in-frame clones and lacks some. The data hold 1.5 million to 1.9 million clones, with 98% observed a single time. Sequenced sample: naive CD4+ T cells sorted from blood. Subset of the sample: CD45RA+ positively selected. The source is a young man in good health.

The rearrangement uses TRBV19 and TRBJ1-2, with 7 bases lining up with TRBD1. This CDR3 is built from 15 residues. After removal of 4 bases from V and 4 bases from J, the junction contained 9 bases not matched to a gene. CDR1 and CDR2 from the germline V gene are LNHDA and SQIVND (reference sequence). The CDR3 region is CASSNAGTAIYGYTF. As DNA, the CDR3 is TGTGCCAGTAGTAACGCCGGGACAGCTATCTATGGCTACACCTTC.

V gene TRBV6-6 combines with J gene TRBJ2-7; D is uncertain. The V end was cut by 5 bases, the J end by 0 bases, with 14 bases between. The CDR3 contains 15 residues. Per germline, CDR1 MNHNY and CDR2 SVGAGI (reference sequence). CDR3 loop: CASSTTPPSSYEQYF. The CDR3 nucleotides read TGTGCCAGCAGTACAACACCTCCCAGCTCCTACGAGCAGTACTTC.